The source of this T cell receptor beta chain is a study of blood T cell repertoires in COVID-19. At the level of the study: Whether acute or convalescent, the COVID-19 samples came from the United States, Italy and Spain. Sources were T cells, B-cell-depleted T cells, or PBMCs; the material itself was cDNA or gDNA.

The Seattle patients, enrolled during active infection, were followed longitudinally. The CDR3 contains 16 residues. The trim removed 1 base at V and 2 bases at J, leaving 4 bases unmatched. The V gene's germline CDR1 is LNHDA and CDR2 SQIVND (reference sequence). Authors' methods: Reference gene primer amplification yielded estimated nucleated cell counts. Here immunoSEQ multiplex PCR was the method, and the copy in TCRdb shows in-frame clones only, minus some. V and J calls and clone size are copied from that table; D and trimming were computed from the DNA. The sample comprises 200,000 to 250,000 clones, more than 75% of which are singletons, and less than 9.5% rests with the top ten.

This sequence was found in a woman at least 80 years old with COVID-19, enrolled during active disease. This rearrangement joins TRBV19 to TRBJ2-1; 8 bases are shared with TRBD2. Specimen: peripheral blood. CDR3 sequence: CASSIVGRGAYNEQFF. The CDR3 nucleotides read TGTGCCAGTAGTATAGTCGGGCGGGGGGCCTACAATGAGCAGTTCTTC.